This T cell receptor (beta chain) was sequenced during a study of T cells in Graves' hyperthyroidism and ophthalmopathy. Study-level information: The authors collected peripheral blood at initial diagnosis, before any treatment.

Amplification yielded TCR beta CDR3 regions, with RNA transcripts as the source. HTBI primers were used for first-round RT-PCR of the TCR CDR3. A single record per CDR3 protein comes from TCRdb applying MiXCR to the multiplex PCR reads. The table lists approximately 370,000 distinct CDR3 sequences, about 18% of them singletons. The CDR3 is 17 amino acids. Germline assignment: CDR1 MNHEY and CDR2 SMNVEV (reference sequence). V was cut by 6 bases and J by 1 base, with 19 bases left in between. Broader study findings: Ophthalmopathy, which appeared later, was predicted by the model a median about 5.9 months before onset.

Diagnoses were established using clinical symptoms, serum thyroxine and TRAb, thyroid ultrasound and orbital computed tomography. Under 12 ml fresh peripheral blood yielded the PBMCs. This clonotype was found many times. Its target is not known. Sequenced: blood. J is TRBJ1-3 and V is TRBV27; possible D gene TRBD1, 6 bases. The origin of this receptor is a woman in her 30s with Graves' hyperthyroidism that later progressed to Graves' ophthalmopathy. The CDR3 DNA sequence: TGTGCCAGCAGGACGGGCAGGGGTAGTAATTCTGGAAACACCATATATTTT. It encodes CASRTGRGSNSGNTIYF.